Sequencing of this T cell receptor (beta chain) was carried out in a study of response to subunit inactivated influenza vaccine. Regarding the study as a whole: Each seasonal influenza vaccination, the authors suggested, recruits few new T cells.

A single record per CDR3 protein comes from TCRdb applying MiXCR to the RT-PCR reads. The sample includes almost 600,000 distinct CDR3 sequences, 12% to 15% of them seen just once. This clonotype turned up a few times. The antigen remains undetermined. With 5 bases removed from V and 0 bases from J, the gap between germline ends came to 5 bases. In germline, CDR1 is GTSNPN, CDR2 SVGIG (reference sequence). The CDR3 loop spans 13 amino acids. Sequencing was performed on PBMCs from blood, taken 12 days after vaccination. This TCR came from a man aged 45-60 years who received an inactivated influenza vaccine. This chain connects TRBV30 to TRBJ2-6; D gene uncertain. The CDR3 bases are TGTGCCTGGTCCGACTCTGGGGCCAACGTCCTGACTTTC. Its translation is CAWSDSGANVLTF.